The 30 T cell receptor beta chains reported below all come from one sample, sequenced in a study of shared clonotypes between healthy human individuals. Clones were sequenced by immunoSEQ multiplex PCR, and TCRdb holds only the in-frame ones, with some missing. In the table there are roughly 1,000,000 clones, 75% to 80% of which are singletons. The sample comprised memory CD4+ T cells from PBMCs. Indicated subset: CD45RA-negative fraction. These receptors were collected from a man aged 18 to 35 in good health. Some clones in this sample may be carry-over from other donors' samples.

Concerning this clone itself: The junction shows a germline mismatch at one end, possibly a read error. The chain is built from TRBV28 and TRBJ1-1; D not certain. CDR1 and CDR2 from the germline V gene are MDHEN and SYDVKM. This CDR3 spans 14 amino acids. CDR3 protein: CASISSPTAAEAFF. As DNA, the CDR3 is TGTGCCAGCATTTCAAGCCCCACCGCGGCTGAGGCTTTCTTT.

The genes are TRBV4-1 and TRBJ1-3; 7 nucleotides agree with TRBD1. The germline CDR1 and CDR2 sequences are MGHRA and YSYEKL. This CDR3 contains 16 residues. V was clipped by 1 base and J by 4 bases; unmatched bases: 7. CDR3 in DNA: TGCGCCAGCAGCCAAGGGGAAGGGGGCAGCGGAAACACCATATATTTT. It is translated as CASSQGEGGSGNTIYF.

The chain is built from TRBV19 and TRBJ2-7; D is undetermined. Germline-derived CDR1 and CDR2 are LNHDA and SQIVND (reference sequence). The CDR3 is made up of 14 amino acids. V was clipped by 6 bases and J by 2 bases, with 14 bases between them. This CDR3 reads CASSPRAITYEQYF. The DNA of the CDR3 is TGTGCCAGTAGCCCCCGGGCCATTACCTACGAGCAGTACTTC. Based on the CDR3 plus reference TRBV19 and TRBJ2-7, the full variable domain is DGGITQSPKYLFRKEGQNVTLSCEQNLNHDAMYWYRQDPGQGLRLIYYSQIVNDFQKGDIAEGYSVSREKKESFPLTVTSAQKNPTAFYLCASSPRAITYEQYFGPGTRLTVT.

This rearrangement joins TRBV6-1 to TRBJ1-4, with a tentative D call TRBD1 (6 bases). V gave up 6 bases and J gave up 5 bases, with 13 bases separating them. The CDR3 length is 14 residues. Germline CDR1 is MNHNS and CDR2 is SASEGT. DNA for the CDR3: TGTGCCAGCAGGCCTGACAGGCGGAATGAAAAACTGTTTTTT. Translating gives CASRPDRRNEKLFF.

This chain connects TRBV20-1 to TRBJ2-1; D is unresolved. Germline assignment: CDR1 DFQATT and CDR2 SNEGSKA (reference sequence). This CDR3 is built from 10 residues. V lost 7 bases, J lost 6 bases, and 7 bases lay in between. CDR3 sequence (DNA): TGCAGTGTGGTGGGCAATGAGCAGTTCTTC. Translated, it gives CSVVGNEQFF.

This chain connects TRBV7-2 to TRBJ2-2; D perhaps matches TRBD2 (5 bases). This CDR3 has 16 residues. Germline V lookup: CDR1 SGHTA, CDR2 FQGNSA. V lost 3 bases and J lost 5, with 16 bases in between. In DNA, the CDR3 is TGTGCCAGCAGCTTGTTTCGTCTAGCAAATACCGGGGAGCTGTTTTTT. This translates into CASSLFRLANTGELFF.

The J gene is TRBJ2-1, the V gene TRBV11-2, with D maybe TRBD2 (7 bases). Germline V CDR1 and CDR2: SGHAT, FQNNGV. The CDR3 runs 18 residues. Trimming pared 5 bases from V and 2 bases from J, leaving 22 bases between. CDR3: CASSGSRGRERTYNEQFF. In DNA, the CDR3 is TGTGCCAGCAGCGGGAGCCGGGGGCGGGAGAGAACCTACAATGAGCAGTTCTTC.

The chain carries TRBV6-1 and TRBJ2-7; TRBD1 matches 8 bases. Germline CDR1 and CDR2: MNHNS and SASEGT. J was trimmed by 3 bases and V by 1 base; bases with no gene match: 2. The CDR3 totals 14 residues. The CDR3, as DNA: TGTGCCAGCAGTGAAGTAGGACAGGGCTACGAGCAGTACTTC. Translation gives CASSEVGQGYEQYF.

The CDR3 DNA follows: TGTGCCAGCGAGGACAGCGCCCGTGATGGTCAGCCCCAGCATTTT. It specifies CASEDSARDGQPQHF. V is TRBV28 and J is TRBJ1-5, with a tentative D call TRBD1 (6 bases). This CDR3 comprises 15 residues. Trimming cost V 8 bases and J 6 bases, with 20 bases left between them. Per germline, CDR1 MDHEN and CDR2 SYDVKM. Full variable domain (rest looked up from reference TRBV28 and TRBJ1-5): DVKVTQSSRYLVKRTGEKVFLECVQDMDHENMFWYRQDPGLGLRLIYFSYDVKMKEKGDIPEGYSVSREKKERFSLILESASTNQTSMYLCASEDSARDGQPQHFGDGTRLSIL.

The sample holds one count of this clone. The CDR3 sequence is CASSGTEGRGYTF. As DNA, the CDR3 is TGTGCCAGCAGTGGGACAGAAGGTAGAGGCTACACCTTC. V usage is TRBV2 and J usage is TRBJ1-2, with D tentatively TRBD1 (6 bases). CDR1 is SNHLY and CDR2 is FYNNEI in the germline V gene. The CDR3 extends over 13 amino acids. V was cut by 4 bases and J by 8 bases, with 14 bases left in between.

V usage is TRBV28 and J usage is TRBJ1-3; the match to TRBD1 covers 8 bases. The trim removed 7 bases at V and 3 bases at J, leaving 5 bases unmatched. In germline, CDR1 is MDHEN, CDR2 SYDVKM. CDR3 length: 14 amino acids. The CDR3 reads CASTRTGYGNTIYF. Here the CDR3 DNA reads TGTGCCAGCACCAGGACAGGGTATGGAAACACCATATATTTT.

This clone has just a few counts. The chain has TRBV28 and TRBJ2-7; possibly TRBD1 for D (6 bases). Trimming removed 6 bases from V and 3 bases from J, with 15 bases in between. Germline assignment: CDR1 MDHEN and CDR2 SYDVKM. CDR3 size: 14 residues. The CDR3 here is CASSDFRGIYEQYF. Here the CDR3 DNA reads TGTGCCAGCAGCGACTTCAGGGGTATCTACGAGCAGTACTTC.

This clone was detected a few times. The genes are TRBV5-1 and TRBJ2-7; TRBD1 matches 10 bases. With V trimmed by 0 bases and J by 5 bases, 5 bases remained unmatched. The CDR3 totals 15 residues. Germline V gene sequence: CDR1 SGHRS, CDR2 YFSETQ. The CDR3, as DNA: TGCGCCAGCAGCTTGGCGGGACAGGGGTTCAACGAGCAGTACTTC. Translating gives CASSLAGQGFNEQYF.

CDR3 loop: CASRPWRKNIQYF. The CDR3 nucleotides read TGTGCCAGCCGGCCTTGGCGAAAAAACATTCAGTACTTC. The gene calls are TRBV7-4 and TRBJ2-4; D uncertain. CDR1 is SGHVT, CDR2 SQSDAQ, per germline. The CDR3 loop spans 13 amino acids. Trimming removed 8 bases from V and 4 bases from J, with 12 bases in between.

V is TRBV11-2 and J is TRBJ2-5; D is tentatively TRBD1 or TRBD2 (5 bases each). The CDR3 sequence is 14 residues long. The V end was cut by 1 base, the J end by 4 bases, with 10 bases between. Germline V CDR1 and CDR2: SGHAT, FQNNGV. CDR3 in amino acids: CASSLGTGGETQYF. The CDR3, as DNA: TGTGCCAGCAGCTTAGGGACTGGGGGAGAGACCCAGTACTTC.

As to this clone: Other nucleotide sequences from this sample produce the same CDR3. The chain uses TRBV29-1 and TRBJ1-5; D unclear. With 6 bases removed from V and 0 bases from J, the gap between germline ends came to 6 bases. This CDR3 has 12 amino acids. CDR1 SQVTM and CDR2 ANQGSEA come from the germline V gene. The CDR3 nucleotides read TGCAGCGTGCGAGATAGCAATCAGCCCCAGCATTTT. Amino acid sequence: CSVRDSNQPQHF. Supplemented by reference TRBV29-1 and TRBJ1-5, the full variable domain reads SAVISQKPSRDICQRGTSLTIQCQVDSQVTMMFWYRQQPGQSLTLIATANQGSEATYESGFVIDKFPISRPNLTFSTLTVSNMSPEDSSIYLCSVRDSNQPQHFGDGTRLSIL.

The chain combines TRBV19 with TRBJ1-2, with D perhaps matching TRBD1 (6 bases). The CDR3 extends over 15 amino acids. Germline-derived CDR1 and CDR2 are LNHDA and SQIVND (reference sequence). The V end was cut by 4 bases, the J end by 8 bases, with 20 bases between. CDR3 sequence reads: CASSTTLQGPEGYTF. The CDR3 coding sequence is TGTGCCAGTAGTACGACTCTTCAGGGGCCCGAAGGCTACACCTTC.

V usage is TRBV27 and J usage is TRBJ2-1; no clear D gene. Germline values: CDR1 MNHEY, CDR2 SMNVEV (reference sequence). The ends were cut back, 3 bases at V and 9 bases at J, with 9 bases in the middle. The CDR3 has 12 residues. This CDR3 is CASSFGVGEQFF. In nucleotides, the CDR3 is TGTGCCAGCAGTTTTGGGGTCGGTGAGCAGTTCTTC.

The chain recombines TRBV5-6 with TRBJ2-5, with TRBD2 identical over 12 bases. The length of the CDR3 is 16 residues. The V gene end was trimmed by 3 bases and the J gene end by 5 bases; junction bases not matched to a gene: 8. Germline loops: CDR1 SGHDT, CDR2 YYEEEE. The DNA for the CDR3 is TGTGCCAGCAGCTGGCTAGCGGGAGGGTTGAGGGAGACCCAGTACTTC. As protein: CASSWLAGGLRETQYF.

This clone was seen only a few times. The rearrangement links TRBV6-5 to TRBJ1-5; 7 bases are shared with TRBD1. The CDR3 sequence is 16 residues long. The ends lost 4 bases at V and 3 bases at J; junction bases unmatched: 9. Germline CDR1 and CDR2: MNHEY and SVGAGI. The DNA for the CDR3 is TGTGCCAGCAGTTCCGACAGGGAAGGGGACAATCAGCCCCAGCATTTT. It codes for CASSSDREGDNQPQHF.

CDR3 coding DNA: TGTGCCAGCAGTTACTCGCCGGGCTCTGGGGCCAACGTCCTGACTTTC. Its protein is CASSYSPGSGANVLTF. The chain recombines TRBV6-5 with TRBJ2-6; D call uncertain. This CDR3 is built from 16 residues. Germline CDR1 reads MNHEY; CDR2 reads SVGAGI. With 0 bases removed from V and 0 bases from J, the gap between germline ends came to 6 bases.

The gene calls are TRBV11-2 and TRBJ2-1; D unresolved. In germline, CDR1 is SGHAT, CDR2 FQNNGV. This CDR3 has 15 residues. Between the trimmed V and J ends, which lost 1 base and 6 bases, there was a span of 13 bases. CDR3 residues: CASSLAAMRTNEQFF. CDR3 sequence (DNA): TGTGCCAGCAGCTTAGCAGCGATGAGGACCAATGAGCAGTTCTTC.

This clone was counted a single time. This chain connects TRBV19 to TRBJ1-2, with 7 bases aligning to TRBD1. The CDR3 spans 13 residues. Germline CDR1 LNHDA, CDR2 SQIVND (reference sequence). Trimming took 5 bases from V and 1 from J; bases not matched to a gene: 1. The CDR3 nucleotides are TGTGCCAGTAGTCGGGACAGTAACTATGGCTACACCTTC. This gives the protein CASSRDSNYGYTF.

The chain combines TRBV4-1 with TRBJ1-1; the D gene is possibly TRBD1 (6 bases). Germline V lookup: CDR1 MGHRA, CDR2 YSYEKL. CDR3 size: 14 residues. V lost 4 bases, J lost 6 bases, and 15 bases lay in between. The CDR3 is CASSLMGGAAEAFF. The CDR3 coding sequence is TGCGCCAGCAGCCTAATGGGGGGCGCGGCTGAAGCTTTCTTT.

The chain links TRBV15 to TRBJ1-3, with a tentative D call TRBD1 (5 bases). V gave up 0 bases and J gave up 2 bases, with 8 bases separating them. This CDR3 has 15 amino acids. The germline V gene encodes CDR1 LNHNV and CDR2 YYDKDF (reference sequence). DNA for the CDR3: TGTGCCACCAGCAGAGATGGAGGGGCTGGAAACACCATATATTTT. It translates to CATSRDGGAGNTIYF.

The gene calls are TRBV28 and TRBJ1-1, with 7 nucleotides matching TRBD1. The length of the CDR3 is 16 residues. Germline V lookup: CDR1 MDHEN, CDR2 SYDVKM. Losses at the gene ends were 5 bases for V and 4 bases for J; bases not matched to a gene: 13. The CDR3 reads CASSRRQGVGGTEAFF. CDR3 bases: TGTGCCAGCAGTCGCCGTCAGGGGGTCGGGGGCACTGAAGCTTTCTTT.

This chain joins TRBV6-6 and TRBJ1-5, with 10 nucleotides matching TRBD1. Germline values: CDR1 MNHNY, CDR2 SVGAGI (reference sequence). The V gene end was trimmed by 2 bases and the J gene end by 6 bases; junction bases not matched to a gene: 4. The CDR3 spans 15 residues. Here the CDR3 DNA reads TGTGCCAGCAGTTACGGGACAGGGGAGGCTCAGCCCCAGCATTTT. Its protein is CASSYGTGEAQPQHF.

The chain couples TRBV29-1 to TRBJ2-7; 7 nucleotides match TRBD1. CDR1 and CDR2 (germline): SQVTM, ANQGSEA. The CDR3 is made up of 16 amino acids. Trimming removed 6 bases from V and 1 base from J; junction bases left unmatched: 15. The CDR3 loop is CSVGGVRDHSSYEQYF. The CDR3 bases are TGCAGCGTAGGGGGCGTCCGGGACCATTCTTCCTACGAGCAGTACTTC.

The chain has TRBV6-1 and TRBJ2-2, with TRBD1 matching over 7 bases. Germline V gene sequence: CDR1 MNHNS, CDR2 SASEGT. The CDR3 spans 15 residues. The V gene end was trimmed by 6 bases and the J gene end by 1 base; junction bases not matched to a gene: 5. The CDR3 here is CASRTGTENTGELFF. DNA of the CDR3: TGTGCCAGCAGAACCGGGACAGAGAACACCGGGGAGCTGTTTTTT.

The CDR3 region has the DNA TGTGCCATCGGGGTTTGGGGTGGAAACACCATATATTTT. Protein sequence: CAIGVWGGNTIYF. The chain links TRBV10-3 to TRBJ1-3; D is uncertain. Germline CDR1 is ENHRY and CDR2 is SYGVKD. V was cut by 8 bases and J by 3 bases, with 11 bases left in between. The CDR3 loop spans 13 amino acids.